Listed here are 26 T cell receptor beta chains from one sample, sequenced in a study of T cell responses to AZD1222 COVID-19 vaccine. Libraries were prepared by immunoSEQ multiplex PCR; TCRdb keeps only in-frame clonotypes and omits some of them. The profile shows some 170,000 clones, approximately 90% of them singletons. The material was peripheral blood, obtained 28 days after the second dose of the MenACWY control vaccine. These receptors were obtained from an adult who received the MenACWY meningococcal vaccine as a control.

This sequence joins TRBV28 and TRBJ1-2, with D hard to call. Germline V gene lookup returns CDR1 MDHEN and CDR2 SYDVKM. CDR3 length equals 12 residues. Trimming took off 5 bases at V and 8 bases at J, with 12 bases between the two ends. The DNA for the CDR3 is TGTGCCAGCAGTCCGCCTGACGGGGGCTACACCTTC. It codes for CASSPPDGGYTF.

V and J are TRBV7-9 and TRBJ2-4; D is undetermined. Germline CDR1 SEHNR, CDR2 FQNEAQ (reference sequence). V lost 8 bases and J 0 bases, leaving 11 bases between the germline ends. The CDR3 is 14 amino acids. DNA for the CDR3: TGTGCCAGCGCCTCGGAGTTAGCCAAAAACATTCAGTACTTC. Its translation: CASASELAKNIQYF.

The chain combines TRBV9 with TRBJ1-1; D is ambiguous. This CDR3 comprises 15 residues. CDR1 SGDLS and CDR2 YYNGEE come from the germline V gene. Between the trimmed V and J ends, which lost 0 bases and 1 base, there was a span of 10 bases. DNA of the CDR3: TGTGCCAGCAGCGTAGCTCCCTCGGCGAACACTGAAGCTTTCTTT. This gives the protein CASSVAPSANTEAFF.

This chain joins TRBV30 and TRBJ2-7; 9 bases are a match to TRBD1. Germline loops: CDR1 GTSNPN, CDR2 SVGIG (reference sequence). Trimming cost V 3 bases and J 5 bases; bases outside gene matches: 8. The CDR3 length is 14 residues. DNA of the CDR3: TGTGCCTGGAGGACGACAGGGGGTGTCCACGAGCAGTACTTC. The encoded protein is CAWRTTGGVHEQYF.

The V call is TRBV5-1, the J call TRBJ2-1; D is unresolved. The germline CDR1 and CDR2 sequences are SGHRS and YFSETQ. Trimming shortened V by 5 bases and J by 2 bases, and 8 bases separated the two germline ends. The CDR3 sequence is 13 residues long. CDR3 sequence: CASSMTTYNEQFF. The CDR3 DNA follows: TGCGCCAGCAGTATGACCACCTACAATGAGCAGTTCTTC. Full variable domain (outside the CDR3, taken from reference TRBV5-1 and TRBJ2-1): KAGVTQTPRYLIKTRGQQVTLSCSPISGHRSVSWYQQTPGQGLQFLFEYFSETQRNKGNFPGRFSGRQFSNSRSEMNVSTLELGDSALYLCASSMTTYNEQFFGPGTRLTVL.

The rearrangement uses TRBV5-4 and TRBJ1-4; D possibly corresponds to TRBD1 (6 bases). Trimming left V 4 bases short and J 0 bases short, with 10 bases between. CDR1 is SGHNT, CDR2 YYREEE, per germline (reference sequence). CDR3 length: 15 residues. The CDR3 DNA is TGTGCCAGCAGCACACGGACAGCAACTAATGAAAAACTGTTTTTT. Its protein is CASSTRTATNEKLFF. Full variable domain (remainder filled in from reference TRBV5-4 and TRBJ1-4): ETGVTQSPTHLIKTRGQQVTLRCSSQSGHNTVSWYQQALGQGPQFIFQYYREEENGRGNFPPRFSGLQFPNYSSELNVNALELDDSALYLCASSTRTATNEKLFFGSGTQLSVL.

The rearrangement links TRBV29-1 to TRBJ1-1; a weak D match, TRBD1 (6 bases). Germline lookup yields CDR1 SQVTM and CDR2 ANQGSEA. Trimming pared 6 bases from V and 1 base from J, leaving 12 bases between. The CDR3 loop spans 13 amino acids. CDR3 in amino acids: CSVLTGENTEAFF. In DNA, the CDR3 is TGCAGCGTCTTGACAGGAGAGAACACTGAAGCTTTCTTT. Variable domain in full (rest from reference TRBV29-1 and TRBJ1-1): SAVISQKPSRDICQRGTSLTIQCQVDSQVTMMFWYRQQPGQSLTLIATANQGSEATYESGFVIDKFPISRPNLTFSTLTVSNMSPEDSSIYLCSVLTGENTEAFFGQGTRLTVV.

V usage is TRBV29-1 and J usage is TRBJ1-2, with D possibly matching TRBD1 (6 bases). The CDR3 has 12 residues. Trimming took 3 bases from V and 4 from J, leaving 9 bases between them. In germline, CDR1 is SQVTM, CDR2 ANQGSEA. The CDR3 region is CSVEGQSYGYTF. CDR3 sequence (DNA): TGCAGCGTTGAGGGACAATCCTATGGCTACACCTTC.

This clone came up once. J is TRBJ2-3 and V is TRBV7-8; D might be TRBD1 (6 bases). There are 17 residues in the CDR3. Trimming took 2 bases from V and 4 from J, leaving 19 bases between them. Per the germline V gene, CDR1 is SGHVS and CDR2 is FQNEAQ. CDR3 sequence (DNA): TGTGCCAGCAGCTTATTCGCGTGGGGGCTAGGTGCAGATACGCAGTATTTT. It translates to CASSLFAWGLGADTQYF.

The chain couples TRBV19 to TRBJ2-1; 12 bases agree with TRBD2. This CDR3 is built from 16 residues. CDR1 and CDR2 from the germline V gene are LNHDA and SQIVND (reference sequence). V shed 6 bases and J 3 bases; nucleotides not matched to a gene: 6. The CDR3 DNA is TGTGCCAGTAGGCGGAAGACTAGCGGGAGCTACAATGAGCAGTTCTTC. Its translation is CASRRKTSGSYNEQFF. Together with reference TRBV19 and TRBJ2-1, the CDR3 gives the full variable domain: DGGITQSPKYLFRKEGQNVTLSCEQNLNHDAMYWYRQDPGQGLRLIYYSQIVNDFQKGDIAEGYSVSREKKESFPLTVTSAQKNPTAFYLCASRRKTSGSYNEQFFGPGTRLTVL.

CDR3 bases: TGTGCCAGTAAAGTGGCCGGCTCTGAGCAGTTCTTC. Its translation: CASKVAGSEQFF. The chain is built from TRBV19 and TRBJ2-1, with D unclear. Germline loops: CDR1 LNHDA, CDR2 SQIVND (reference sequence). This CDR3 region has 12 residues. The germline V and J ends were trimmed by 7 bases and 9 bases, with 13 bases remaining between them.

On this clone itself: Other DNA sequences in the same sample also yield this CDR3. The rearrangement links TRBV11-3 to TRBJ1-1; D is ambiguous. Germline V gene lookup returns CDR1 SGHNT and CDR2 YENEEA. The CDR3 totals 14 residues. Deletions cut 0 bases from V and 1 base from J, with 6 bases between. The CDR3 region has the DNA TGTGCCAGCAGCTTAGATGGTCAGAACACTGAAGCTTTCTTT. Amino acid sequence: CASSLDGQNTEAFF.

CDR3 in DNA: TGTGCCAGCTCACGTTCACGCGGGAGGTATAATGAGCAGTTCTTC. Translation gives CASSRSRGRYNEQFF. The V and J genes are TRBV18 and TRBJ2-1; 8 positions agree with TRBD2. V lost 4 bases, J lost 7 bases, and 9 bases stayed unmatched. The germline gives CDR1 KGHSH, CDR2 LQKENI. CDR3 length: 15 residues.

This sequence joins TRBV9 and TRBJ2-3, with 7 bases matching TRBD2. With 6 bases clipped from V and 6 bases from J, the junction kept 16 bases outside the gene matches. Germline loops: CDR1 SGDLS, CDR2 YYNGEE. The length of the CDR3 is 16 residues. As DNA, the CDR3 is TGTGCCAGCACCGTCGGACTAGTCGGTGCGGGGGATACGCAGTATTTT. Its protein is CASTVGLVGAGDTQYF.

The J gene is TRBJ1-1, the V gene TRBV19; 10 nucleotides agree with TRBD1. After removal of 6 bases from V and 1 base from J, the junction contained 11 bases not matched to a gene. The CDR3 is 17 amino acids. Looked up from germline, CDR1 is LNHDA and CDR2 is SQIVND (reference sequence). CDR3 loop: CASSLRGTGVPNTEAFF. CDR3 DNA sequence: TGTGCCAGTAGCCTCCGTGGGACAGGGGTACCGAACACTGAAGCTTTCTTT.

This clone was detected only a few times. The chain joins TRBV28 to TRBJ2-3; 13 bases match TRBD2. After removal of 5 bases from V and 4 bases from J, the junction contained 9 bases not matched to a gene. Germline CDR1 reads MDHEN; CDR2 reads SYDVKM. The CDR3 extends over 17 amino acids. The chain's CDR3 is CASSLGTSGAAADTQYF. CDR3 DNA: TGTGCCAGCAGTCTCGGGACTAGCGGGGCCGCGGCAGATACGCAGTATTTT.

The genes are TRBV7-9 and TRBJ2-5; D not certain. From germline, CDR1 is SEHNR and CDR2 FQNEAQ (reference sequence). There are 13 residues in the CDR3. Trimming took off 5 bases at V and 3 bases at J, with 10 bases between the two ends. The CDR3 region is CASSPLAKETQYF. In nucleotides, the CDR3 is TGTGCCAGCAGCCCCCTGGCGAAAGAGACCCAGTACTTC.

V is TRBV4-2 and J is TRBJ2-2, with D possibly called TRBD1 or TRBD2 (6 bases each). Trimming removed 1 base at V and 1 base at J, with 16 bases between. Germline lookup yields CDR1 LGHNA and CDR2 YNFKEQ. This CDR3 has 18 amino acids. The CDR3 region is CASSQGRSGALNTGELFF. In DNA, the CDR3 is TGTGCCAGCAGCCAAGGACGGTCGGGGGCTCTGAACACCGGGGAGCTGTTTTTT.

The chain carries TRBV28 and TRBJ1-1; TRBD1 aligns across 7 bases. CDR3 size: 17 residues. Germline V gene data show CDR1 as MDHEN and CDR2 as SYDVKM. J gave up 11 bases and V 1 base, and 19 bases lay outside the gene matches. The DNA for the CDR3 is TGTGCCAGCAGTTTATTAAGAGTGAAAGGACAGGCAGAGAGGGCTTTCTTT. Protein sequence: CASSLLRVKGQAERAFF.

Here the CDR3 reads CASSPRTDNYGYTF. CDR3 nucleotides: TGTGCCAGCAGCCCTCGGACGGACAACTATGGCTACACCTTC. This chain connects TRBV3-1 (or the pseudogene TRBV3-2) to TRBJ1-2; D not certain. Germline CDR1 and CDR2: LGHDT and YNNKEL (reference sequence). This CDR3 is built from 14 residues. Trimming removed 4 bases from V and 2 bases from J, with 11 bases in between.

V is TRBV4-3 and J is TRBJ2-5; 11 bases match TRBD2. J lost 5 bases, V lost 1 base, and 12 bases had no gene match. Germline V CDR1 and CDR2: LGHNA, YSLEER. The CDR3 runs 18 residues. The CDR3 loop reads CASSQGRLAGKDGETQYF. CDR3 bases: TGCGCCAGCAGCCAAGGTCGACTAGCGGGAAAAGACGGGGAGACCCAGTACTTC.

CDR3 region: CASTVNTGELFF. The CDR3 coding sequence is TGTGCCAGCACTGTGAACACCGGGGAGCTGTTTTTT. This chain links TRBV9 with TRBJ2-2; D not certain. Germline values: CDR1 SGDLS, CDR2 YYNGEE. V lost 6 bases and J lost 1, with 4 bases in between. CDR3 length: 12 residues.

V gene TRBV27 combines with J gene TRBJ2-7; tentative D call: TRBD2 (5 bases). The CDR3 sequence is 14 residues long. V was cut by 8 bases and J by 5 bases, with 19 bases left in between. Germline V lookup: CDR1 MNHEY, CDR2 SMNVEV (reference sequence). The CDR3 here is CASARRRKSHEQYF. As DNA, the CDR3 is TGTGCCAGCGCTAGGAGGCGGAAGAGCCACGAGCAGTACTTC.

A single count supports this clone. Here the CDR3 DNA reads TGCAGCGTTGTATGGGGCGGGAGCCAAGAGACCCAGTACTTC. This gives the protein CSVVWGGSQETQYF. The V gene is TRBV29-1, the J gene TRBJ2-5, with 7 bases aligning to TRBD2. Germline trimming cut 4 bases from V and 1 base from J; bases unmatched to any gene: 6. Germline CDR1 reads SQVTM; CDR2 reads ANQGSEA. There are 14 residues in the CDR3.

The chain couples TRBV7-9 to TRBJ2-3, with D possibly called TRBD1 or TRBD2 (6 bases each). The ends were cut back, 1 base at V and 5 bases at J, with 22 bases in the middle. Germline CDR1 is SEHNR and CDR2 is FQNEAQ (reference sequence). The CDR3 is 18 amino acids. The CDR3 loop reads CASSLGVEGQGRIDTQYF. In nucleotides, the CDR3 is TGTGCCAGCAGCTTAGGAGTGGAGGGGCAGGGGAGAATAGATACGCAGTATTTT.

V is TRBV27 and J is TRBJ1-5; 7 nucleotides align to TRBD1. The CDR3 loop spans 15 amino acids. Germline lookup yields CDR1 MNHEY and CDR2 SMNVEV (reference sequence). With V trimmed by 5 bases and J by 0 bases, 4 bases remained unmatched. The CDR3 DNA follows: TGTGCCAGCAGTCGGGACAGCTATAGCAATCAGCCCCAGCATTTT. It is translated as CASSRDSYSNQPQHF.